A single sample is the source of the 3 T cell receptor beta chains below, sequenced in a study of radiotherapy plus CTLA-4 blockade in lung cancer. The method was immunoSEQ multiplex PCR; TCRdb's version includes in-frame clones alone and lacks a portion of them. The sample shows over 35,000 clones, roughly three quarters of them seen only once. Material: peripheral blood, obtained from a patient treated with radiotherapy plus ipilimumab. The source is a human donor with non-small cell lung cancer whose response to radiotherapy plus ipilimumab could not be evaluated.

This clone appeared a few times. The genes are TRBV7-9 and TRBJ1-2, with D tentatively TRBD1 (6 bases). CDR1 and CDR2 from the germline V gene are SEHNR and FQNEAQ (reference sequence). The ends were cut back, 4 bases at V and 7 bases at J, with 10 bases in the middle. CDR3 length: 12 amino acids. CDR3 sequence reads: CASSYREIGYTF. The CDR3 DNA follows: TGTGCCAGCAGCTACAGGGAAATTGGCTACACCTTC. Full variable domain (remainder filled in from reference TRBV7-9 and TRBJ1-2): DTGVSQNPRHKITKRGQNVTFRCDPISEHNRLYWYRQTLGQGPEFLTYFQNEAQLEKSRLLSDRFSAERPKGSFSTLEIQRTEQGDSAMYLCASSYREIGYTFGSGTRLTVV.

The chain is built from TRBV9 and TRBJ2-2; D not resolved. The CDR3 has 12 amino acids. V was pared by 4 bases and J by 6 bases, with 7 bases between. Germline-derived CDR1 and CDR2 are SGDLS and YYNGEE. Written as DNA, the CDR3 is TGTGCCAGCAGCCTCGGAGCCGGGGAGCTGTTTTTT. This sequence encodes CASSLGAGELFF.

The chain is built from TRBV9 and TRBJ2-3; 14 nucleotides match TRBD2. This CDR3 is 16 amino acids long. The V and J ends lost 4 bases and 6 bases, in that order; junction bases with no gene match: 7. In germline, CDR1 is SGDLS, CDR2 YYNGEE. The CDR3 spells CASSWGLAGAGDTQYF. The CDR3 nucleotides are TGTGCCAGCAGCTGGGGACTAGCGGGGGCGGGGGATACGCAGTATTTT.